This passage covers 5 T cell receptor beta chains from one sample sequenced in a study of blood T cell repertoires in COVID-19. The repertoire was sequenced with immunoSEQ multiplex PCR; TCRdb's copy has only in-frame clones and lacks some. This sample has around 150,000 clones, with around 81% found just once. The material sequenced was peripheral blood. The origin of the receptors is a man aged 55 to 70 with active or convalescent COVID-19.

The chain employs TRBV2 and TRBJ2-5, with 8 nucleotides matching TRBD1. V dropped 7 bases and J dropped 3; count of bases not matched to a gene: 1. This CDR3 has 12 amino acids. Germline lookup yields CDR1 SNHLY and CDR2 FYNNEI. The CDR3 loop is CASTGQEETQYF. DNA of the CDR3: TGTGCCAGCACGGGACAGGAAGAGACCCAGTACTTC.

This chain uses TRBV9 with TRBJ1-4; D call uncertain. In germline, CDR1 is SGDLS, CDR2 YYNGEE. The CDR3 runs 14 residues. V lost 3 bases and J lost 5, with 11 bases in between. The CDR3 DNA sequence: TGTGCCAGCAGCGCCAGCTCGGAGAATGAAAAACTGTTTTTT. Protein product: CASSASSENEKLFF.

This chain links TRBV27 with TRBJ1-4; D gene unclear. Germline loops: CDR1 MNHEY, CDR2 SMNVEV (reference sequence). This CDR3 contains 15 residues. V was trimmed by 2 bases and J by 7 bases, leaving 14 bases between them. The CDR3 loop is CASSLVPGVGEKLFF. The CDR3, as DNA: TGTGCCAGCAGTTTAGTGCCCGGGGTGGGTGAAAAACTGTTTTTT. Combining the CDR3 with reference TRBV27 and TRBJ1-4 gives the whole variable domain EAQVTQNPRYLITVTGKKLTVTCSQNMNHEYMSWYRQDPGLGLRQIYYSMNVEVTDKGDVPEGYKVSRKEKRNFPLILESPSPNQTSLYFCASSLVPGVGEKLFFGSGTQLSVL.

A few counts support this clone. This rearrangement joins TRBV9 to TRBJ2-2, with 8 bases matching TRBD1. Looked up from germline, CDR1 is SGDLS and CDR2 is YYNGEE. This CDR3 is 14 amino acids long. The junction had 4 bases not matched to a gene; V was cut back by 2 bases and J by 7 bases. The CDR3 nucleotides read TGTGCCAGCAGCGTTTCAGGGGGCCTCGGGGAGCTGTTTTTT. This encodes CASSVSGGLGELFF.

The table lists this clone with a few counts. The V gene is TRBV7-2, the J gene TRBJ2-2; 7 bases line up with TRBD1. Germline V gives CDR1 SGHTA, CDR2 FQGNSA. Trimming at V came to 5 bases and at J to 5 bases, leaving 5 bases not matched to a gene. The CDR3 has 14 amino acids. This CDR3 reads CASSIDRATGELFF. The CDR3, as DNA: TGTGCCAGCAGCATAGACAGGGCTACCGGGGAGCTGTTTTTT.